A selection of T cell receptor beta chains follows, all from one sample in a study of OX40 agonist ivuxolimab in advanced cancers. Measured with immunoSEQ multiplex PCR; TCRdb has only the in-frame clones, and not every one. The table lists about 68,000 clones, 75% to 95% of them singletons. Sequenced here: CD4+ or CD8+ T cells sorted from blood, sampled in a trial of the OX40 agonist ivuxolimab. The receptors originated from an adult with an advanced solid tumor such as melanoma, head and neck, liver or kidney cancer. CDR3s leave out the opening cysteine and the closing phenylalanine or tryptophan.

V,length,CDR3
TRBV27,14,ASSSRGTGVADTQY
TRBV30,11,AWSVTGYQPQH
TRBV2,12,ASKEGQSGNTIY
TRBV19,10,ASSFPGEGLY
TRBV6-1,13,ASSGLGQGRSEAF
TRBV6-1,10,ASPGRGYGYT
TRBV7-9,12,ASSLGGAGDTQY
TRBV14,15,ASSQEVGAGESGELF
TRBV7-6,15,ASSPTGRVGDTDTQY
TRBV7-9,15,ASSFPQAGGPRDEQF
TRBV4-3,16,ASSQEVSPRGLSTEAF
TRBV15,14,ATSRGTGAHQETQY
TRBV11-2,14,ASSPAPGRYNYGYT